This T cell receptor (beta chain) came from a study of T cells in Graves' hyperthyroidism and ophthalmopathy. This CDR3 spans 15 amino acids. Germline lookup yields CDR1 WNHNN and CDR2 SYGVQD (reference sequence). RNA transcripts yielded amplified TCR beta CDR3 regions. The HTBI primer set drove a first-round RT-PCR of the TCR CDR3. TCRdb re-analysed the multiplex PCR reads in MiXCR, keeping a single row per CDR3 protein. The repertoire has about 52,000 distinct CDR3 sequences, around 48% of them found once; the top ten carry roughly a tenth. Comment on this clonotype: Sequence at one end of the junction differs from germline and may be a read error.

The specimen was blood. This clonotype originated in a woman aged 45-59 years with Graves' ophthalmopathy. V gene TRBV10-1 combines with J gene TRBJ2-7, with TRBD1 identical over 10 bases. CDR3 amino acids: CAISVGGTGVYEQYF. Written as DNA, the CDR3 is TGTGCCATCAGTGTAGGGGGGACAGGGGTCTACGAGCAGTACTTC.